Below are 21 T cell receptor beta chains sequenced from a single sample in a study of follicular helper T cells after annual influenza vaccination. The repertoire was sequenced with immunoSEQ multiplex PCR; TCRdb's copy has only in-frame clones and lacks some. The repertoire holds thousands of clones, roughly 80% seen once, with 0.5% to 0.55% in the top ten. Time point given: 2015-2016 season, 7 days after influenza vaccination. This sample comprised CXCR5- memory CD4+ T cells sorted from blood, obtained 7 days after influenza vaccination. The receptors derive from an adult who received the influenza vaccine.

The rearrangement uses TRBV7-2 and TRBJ2-5, with D uncertain. The CDR3 length is 14 residues. V was shortened by 5 bases and J by 5 bases, with 15 bases between the two germline ends. CDR1 is SGHTA, CDR2 FQGNSA, per germline. CDR3 protein: CASSTRTSSETQYF. DNA for the CDR3: TGTGCCAGCAGCACGCGAACGAGCTCGGAGACCCAGTACTTC.

The rearrangement uses TRBV2 and TRBJ2-1, with 7 bases identical to TRBD1. The CDR3 spans 16 residues. Germline V CDR1 and CDR2: SNHLY, FYNNEI. V shed 6 bases, J shed 0 bases, and the junction held 8 bases outside the gene matches. This CDR3 is CASSLQGQSSYNEQFF. CDR3 nucleotide sequence: TGTGCCAGCAGCCTGCAGGGACAGAGCTCCTACAATGAGCAGTTCTTC. Complete variable domain (other parts from reference TRBV2 and TRBJ2-1): EPEVTQTPSHQVTQMGQEVILRCVPISNHLYFYWYRQILGQKVEFLVSFYNNEISEKSEIFDDQFSVERPDGSNFTLKIRSTKLEDSAMYFCASSLQGQSSYNEQFFGPGTRLTVL.

This chain uses TRBV13 with TRBJ2-4; D unclear. The CDR3 covers 17 residues. Germline V lookup: CDR1 PRHDT, CDR2 FYEKMQ (reference sequence). Trimming cost V 5 bases and J 0 bases, with 17 bases left between them. The CDR3 loop is CASSHRTVRLAKNIQYF. Written as DNA, the CDR3 is TGTGCCAGCAGCCATCGGACCGTCCGCCTAGCCAAAAACATTCAGTACTTC.

The chain couples TRBV5-1 to TRBJ2-5; the match to TRBD1 covers 7 bases. CDR1 is SGHRS and CDR2 is YFSETQ in the germline V gene. The length of the CDR3 is 17 residues. V lost 0 bases, J lost 4 bases, and 12 bases stayed unmatched. The CDR3 loop reads CASSLDGTATRRETQYF. The CDR3 nucleotides read TGCGCCAGCAGCTTGGACGGGACAGCCACGCGGAGAGAGACCCAGTACTTC.

The chain employs TRBV7-2 and TRBJ1-5; D gene uncertain. The germline CDR1 and CDR2 sequences are SGHTA and FQGNSA. The CDR3 sequence is 13 residues long. The V gene lost 1 base and the J gene lost 4 bases, with 5 bases spanning the gap. DNA of the CDR3: TGTGCCAGCAGCTTAGAGAGTAATCAGCCCCAGCATTTT. Translated, it gives CASSLESNQPQHF.

The chain combines TRBV5-5 with TRBJ2-1, with D unclear. The CDR3 totals 14 residues. CDR1 and CDR2 from the germline V gene are SGHKS and YYEKEE (reference sequence). V was trimmed by 1 base and J by 6 bases, leaving 11 bases between them. CDR3 region: CASSLSPPANEQFF. The CDR3 DNA sequence: TGTGCCAGCAGCTTGTCCCCTCCCGCCAATGAGCAGTTCTTC.

The V and J genes are TRBV27 and TRBJ1-5; D not resolved. CDR1 is MNHEY, CDR2 SMNVEV, per germline (reference sequence). The CDR3 is made up of 15 amino acids. The V and J ends lost 9 bases and 6 bases respectively, with 21 bases between them. The CDR3 protein is CARTGFTKGAQPQHF. The CDR3 region has the DNA TGTGCCAGGACCGGATTCACCAAGGGTGCTCAGCCCCAGCATTTT.

The V and J genes are TRBV7-3 and TRBJ2-1; D is tentatively TRBD1 or TRBD2 (5 bases each). This CDR3 has 11 residues. CDR1 and CDR2 (germline): SGHTA, FQGTGA. Trimming removed 2 bases at V and 12 bases at J, with 8 bases between. The CDR3 sequence: CASSLGAGQFF. In DNA, the CDR3 is TGTGCCAGCAGCTTAGGGGCGGGGCAGTTCTTC.

This clone has more than one count but fewer than ten. CDR3 sequence: CASSLPYNEQFF. The CDR3 nucleotides read TGTGCCAGCAGCTTACCGTACAATGAGCAGTTCTTC. The chain couples TRBV7-9 to TRBJ2-1; no definite D call. V shed 2 bases and J shed 4 bases, with 3 bases lying between them. The germline V gene has CDR1 SEHNR and CDR2 FQNEAQ (reference sequence). The CDR3 contains 12 residues.

This clone appeared a few times. The chain uses TRBV5-1 and TRBJ2-5, with D tentatively TRBD1 or TRBD2 (6 bases each). The CDR3 contains 17 residues. Trimming shortened V by 5 bases and J by 0 bases, and 20 bases separated the two germline ends. CDR1 is SGHRS, CDR2 YFSETQ, per germline. DNA for the CDR3: TGCGCCAGCAGGCTGGGTGGGGGGCCACGGTACCAAGAGACCCAGTACTTC. Translating it yields CASRLGGGPRYQETQYF.

The gene calls are TRBV9 and TRBJ2-6; no reliable D call. Trimming pared 1 base from V and 10 bases from J, leaving 6 bases between. Germline-derived CDR1 and CDR2 are SGDLS and YYNGEE. This CDR3 is built from 12 residues. CDR3 residues: CASSVYGNVLTF. The CDR3 bases are TGTGCCAGCAGCGTATACGGGAACGTCCTGACTTTC. Complete variable domain (other parts from reference TRBV9 and TRBJ2-6): DSGVTQTPKHLITATGQRVTLRCSPRSGDLSVYWYQQSLDQGLQFLIQYYNGEERAKGNILERFSAQQFPDLHSELNLSSLELGDSALYFCASSVYGNVLTFGAGSRLTVL.

The J gene is TRBJ1-2, the V gene TRBV11-2; 7 bases agree with TRBD1. Trimming removed 5 bases from V and 0 bases from J; junction bases left unmatched: 6. Per germline, CDR1 SGHAT and CDR2 FQNNGV. The CDR3 spans 15 residues. The CDR3 DNA reads TGTGCCAGCAGCGACCGGGACAGACCTAACTATGGCTACACCTTC. It is translated as CASSDRDRPNYGYTF.

The chain recombines TRBV28 with TRBJ1-5, with D tentatively TRBD1 (6 bases). The CDR3 has 17 residues. Deletions cut 5 bases from V and 0 bases from J, with 17 bases between. Germline assignment: CDR1 MDHEN and CDR2 SYDVKM. CDR3 DNA: TGTGCCAGCAGTCCTAATCAGGGGAGGGCTAGCAATCAGCCCCAGCATTTT. This gives the protein CASSPNQGRASNQPQHF.

This clone was seen more than once but under ten times. The genes are TRBV5-1 and TRBJ1-2; no definite D call. Germline lookup yields CDR1 SGHRS and CDR2 YFSETQ. The germline V and J ends were trimmed by 2 bases and 2 bases, with 10 bases remaining between them. This CDR3 is built from 14 residues. CDR3 nucleotide sequence: TGCGCCAGCAGCTTTGACCCAGAGAACTATGGCTACACCTTC. Translated: CASSFDPENYGYTF.

The V and J genes are TRBV7-9 and TRBJ2-6; D is ambiguous. Germline V CDR1 and CDR2: SEHNR, FQNEAQ (reference sequence). The CDR3 is made up of 16 amino acids. V lost 4 bases to trimming and J lost 5 bases, with 15 bases between them. The CDR3 reads CASSSLKQSRANVLTF. The CDR3 nucleotides are TGTGCCAGCAGCTCACTCAAACAAAGTCGGGCCAACGTCCTGACTTTC. The entire variable domain, with the rest obtained from reference TRBV7-9 and TRBJ2-6, is as follows: DTGVSQNPRHKITKRGQNVTFRCDPISEHNRLYWYRQTLGQGPEFLTYFQNEAQLEKSRLLSDRFSAERPKGSFSTLEIQRTEQGDSAMYLCASSSLKQSRANVLTFGAGSRLTVL.

CDR3 DNA sequence: TGTGCCAGCAGCCTTAGCGTAGACTACCAAGAGACCCAGTACTTC. Residues: CASSLSVDYQETQYF. This chain joins TRBV7-8 and TRBJ2-5, with a tentative D call TRBD2 (5 bases). CDR3 size: 15 residues. V was shortened by 5 bases and J by 0 bases, with 13 bases between the two germline ends. The V gene's germline CDR1 is SGHVS and CDR2 FQNEAQ.

This sequence joins TRBV4-1 and TRBJ2-3, with TRBD2 identical over 12 bases. The V gene end was trimmed by 3 bases and the J gene end by 5 bases; junction bases not matched to a gene: 3. This CDR3 contains 15 residues. Germline-derived CDR1 and CDR2 are MGHRA and YSYEKL. CDR3 nucleotide sequence: TGCGCCAGCAGCCAGTCGACTAGCGGGGGAGATACGCAGTATTTT. It specifies CASSQSTSGGDTQYF.

V usage is TRBV4-1 and J usage is TRBJ2-5; unclear D gene. Deletions cut 0 bases from V and 7 bases from J, with 12 bases between. Per the germline V gene, CDR1 is MGHRA and CDR2 is YSYEKL. The CDR3 spans 14 residues. CDR3 coding DNA: TGCGCCAGCAGCCAAGAGTCTCAGGCCGGGACCCAGTACTTC. It is translated as CASSQESQAGTQYF.

The gene calls are TRBV7-9 and TRBJ1-1, with 11 bases lining up with TRBD1. Germline CDR1 SEHNR, CDR2 FQNEAQ (reference sequence). V shed 5 bases, J shed 2 bases, and the junction held 4 bases outside the gene matches. The CDR3 runs to 15 residues. CDR3 sequence: CASSTRTGGNTEAFF. The CDR3 bases are TGTGCCAGCAGCACCCGGACAGGGGGCAACACTGAAGCTTTCTTT.

For the CDR3, the DNA is TGCAGCGTTGTTACTCCCCGGACTGAAGCTTTCTTT. Translation: CSVVTPRTEAFF. V and J are TRBV29-1 and TRBJ1-1; no definite D call. The CDR3 is 12 residues long. Deletions cut 4 bases from V and 5 bases from J, with 11 bases between. The germline gives CDR1 SQVTM, CDR2 ANQGSEA.

V is TRBV5-8 and J is TRBJ1-5, with D possibly matching TRBD1 (5 bases). CDR1 is SGHTS and CDR2 is YDEGEE in the germline V gene. This CDR3 region has 15 residues. Trimming took off 0 bases at V and 0 bases at J, with 7 bases between the two ends. The CDR3 sequence is CASSLGTLSNQPQHF. In DNA form, the CDR3 reads TGTGCCAGCAGCTTGGGGACACTTAGCAATCAGCCCCAGCATTTT.